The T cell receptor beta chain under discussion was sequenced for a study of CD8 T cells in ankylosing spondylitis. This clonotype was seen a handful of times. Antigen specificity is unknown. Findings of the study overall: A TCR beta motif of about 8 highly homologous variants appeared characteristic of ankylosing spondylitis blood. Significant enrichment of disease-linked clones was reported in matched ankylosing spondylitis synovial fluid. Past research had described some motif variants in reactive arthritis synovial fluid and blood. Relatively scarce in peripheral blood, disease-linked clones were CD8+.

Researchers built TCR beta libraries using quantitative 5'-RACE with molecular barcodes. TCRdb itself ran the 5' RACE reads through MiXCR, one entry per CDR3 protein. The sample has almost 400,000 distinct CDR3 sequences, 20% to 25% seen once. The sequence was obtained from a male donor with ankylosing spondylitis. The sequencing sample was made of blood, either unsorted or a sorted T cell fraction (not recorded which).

CDR3 residues: CASSRTRGAVPRYEQFF. For the CDR3, the DNA is TGTGCCAGCAGCCGCACAAGAGGAGCGGTACCGAGGTATGAGCAGTTCTTC. The chain has TRBV3-1 and TRBJ2-1, with a possible D match to TRBD2 (5 bases). The CDR3 totals 17 residues. The V gene's germline CDR1 is LGHDT and CDR2 YNNKEL (reference sequence). V lost 4 bases, J lost 8 bases, and 24 bases lay in between.